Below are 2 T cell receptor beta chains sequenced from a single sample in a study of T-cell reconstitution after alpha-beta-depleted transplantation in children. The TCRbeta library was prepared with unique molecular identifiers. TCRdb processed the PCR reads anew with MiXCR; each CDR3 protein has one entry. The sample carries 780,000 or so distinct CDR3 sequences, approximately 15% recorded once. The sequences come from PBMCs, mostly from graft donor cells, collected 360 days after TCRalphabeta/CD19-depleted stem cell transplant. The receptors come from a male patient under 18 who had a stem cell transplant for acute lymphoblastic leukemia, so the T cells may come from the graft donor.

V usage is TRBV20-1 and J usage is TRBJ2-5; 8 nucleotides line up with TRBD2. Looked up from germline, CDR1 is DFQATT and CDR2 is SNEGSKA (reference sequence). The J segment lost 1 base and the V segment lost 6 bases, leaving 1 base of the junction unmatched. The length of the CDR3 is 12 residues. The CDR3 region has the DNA TGCAGTGCCCGGGAGGGCCAAGAGACCCAGTACTTC. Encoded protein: CSAREGQETQYF.

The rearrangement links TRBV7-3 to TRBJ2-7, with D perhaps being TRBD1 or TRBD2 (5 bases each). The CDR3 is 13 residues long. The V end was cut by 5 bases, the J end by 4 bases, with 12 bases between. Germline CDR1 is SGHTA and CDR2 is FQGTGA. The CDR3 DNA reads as TGTGCCAGCAGCAAGGGACCGTTTTACGAGCAGTACTTC. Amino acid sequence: CASSKGPFYEQYF.